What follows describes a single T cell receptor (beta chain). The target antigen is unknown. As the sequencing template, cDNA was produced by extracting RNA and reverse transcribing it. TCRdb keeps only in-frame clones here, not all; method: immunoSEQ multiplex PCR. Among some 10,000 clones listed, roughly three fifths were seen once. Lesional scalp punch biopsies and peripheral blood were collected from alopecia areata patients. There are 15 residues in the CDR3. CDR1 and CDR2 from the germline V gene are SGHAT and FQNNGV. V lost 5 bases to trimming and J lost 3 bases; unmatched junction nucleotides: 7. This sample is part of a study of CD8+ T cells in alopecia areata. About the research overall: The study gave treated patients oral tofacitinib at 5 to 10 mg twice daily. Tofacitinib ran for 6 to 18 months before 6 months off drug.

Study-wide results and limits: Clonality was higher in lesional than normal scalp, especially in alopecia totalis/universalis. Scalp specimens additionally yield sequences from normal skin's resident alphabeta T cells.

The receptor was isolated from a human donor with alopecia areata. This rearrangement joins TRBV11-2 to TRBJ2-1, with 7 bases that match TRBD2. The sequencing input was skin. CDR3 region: CASSLEGGFYNEQFF. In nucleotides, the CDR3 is TGTGCCAGCAGCCTCGAGGGAGGGTTCTACAATGAGCAGTTCTTC.